This T cell receptor beta chain was identified during a study of CD49a tissue-resident CD8 T cells in human skin (dated by TCRdb to the late 2010s). Context from the whole study: Tissue-resident memory CD8+ T cell subsets in human skin, defined by CD49a, CD69 and CD103 expression, were examined in the study.

Libraries were made using the immunoSEQ multiplex PCR assay. Per the source publication's procedure: TCR V beta family usage frequencies were compared across the sorted blood, dermal and epidermal CD8+ T cell populations. The source is immuneACCESS, and TCRdb retained only in-frame sequences with V and J called. Part of the clones is not carried over; for the studies checked, unresolved V genes explain less than half of this, and the remainder is unexplained. V, J and clone size are taken as reported in that table, and D and trimming were inferred from the DNA itself. The sample yields some 1,500 clones; about 68% were counted once. The ten most abundant clones make up about 33% of the sample. In sorted CD8+ T cells obtained from the blood, dermis and epidermis of about 5 healthy donors, TCR beta CDR3 regions were analysed. All TCR-sequenced donors were healthy individuals, and each provided both blood and skin samples. Before TCR beta sequencing, CD8+ T cell populations were isolated by sorting.

In its sample, this clone was seen a few times. The target of this receptor is not known. No base quality values were provided; no much bigger clone lies one nucleotide off. Sequencing was performed on CLA- CD8+ effector memory T cells sorted from blood. The TCR originated in a human donor in good health.

The sequenced DNA: TGTGCCAGCACCACAGGCTATGGCTACACCTTC. It codes for CASTTGYGYTF. Recombination connected TRBV28 to TRBJ1-2; tentative D gene TRBD1, with 5 bases matching. V and J lose 7 bases and 4 bases, and a span of 7 bases separates them. The CDR3 starts with the cysteine, ends with the phenylalanine, and has 11 residues. The retained sequence is limited to the CDR3, 33 bases, with the frame set at the first base. Per the germline V gene, MDHEN is the CDR1 and SYDVKM is the CDR2.